These T cell receptor beta chains were read from a single sample in a study of blood T cell repertoires in COVID-19. Repertoires were generated with immunoSEQ multiplex PCR, while TCRdb's copy carries only in-frame clones and drops some. This sample yields 80,000 to 100,000 clones, of which around four fifths are seen a single time; 15% to 20% belongs to the top ten. Material: peripheral blood. The source of these receptors is a human donor in a cohort sampled during active COVID-19. Both conserved end residues are part of each CDR3. Each record gives: J gene, clone size, V gene, CDR3 protein. Some rows mark clone size as missing; the rest say once, few, many or name a class of expanded clone.

J gene: TRBJ2-1; clone size: .; V gene: TRBV7-9; CDR3 protein: CASRTSGRLGYNEQFF
J gene: TRBJ2-1; clone size: .; V gene: TRBV7-6; CDR3 protein: CASSFSQADSYNEQFF
J gene: TRBJ2-3; clone size: .; V gene: TRBV10-1; CDR3 protein: CASSSSGKVDTQYF
J gene: TRBJ2-2; clone size: few; V gene: TRBV16; CDR3 protein: CASSPSGGATTGELFF
J gene: TRBJ2-5; clone size: many; V gene: TRBV27; CDR3 protein: CASSLGGLAGGQTQYF
J gene: TRBJ1-1; clone size: .; V gene: TRBV7-3; CDR3 protein: CASSARTGGAHTEAFF
J gene: TRBJ1-2; clone size: .; V gene: TRBV27; CDR3 protein: CASSSRTGLSYGYTF
J gene: TRBJ1-5; clone size: .; V gene: TRBV2; CDR3 protein: CASSGAGGNQPQHF
J gene: TRBJ1-2; clone size: .; V gene: TRBV6-5; CDR3 protein: CASSYGGMEKGYTF
J gene: TRBJ2-2; clone size: .; V gene: TRBV18; CDR3 protein: CASSLTGTGPNTGELFF
J gene: TRBJ1-4; clone size: once; V gene: TRBV28; CDR3 protein: CASSSTGATNEKLFF
J gene: TRBJ2-7; clone size: .; V gene: TRBV2; CDR3 protein: CASSLDSSRSYEQYF
J gene: TRBJ2-5; clone size: once; V gene: TRBV10-1; CDR3 protein: CASSEAGRETQYF
J gene: TRBJ2-2; clone size: many; V gene: TRBV7-9; CDR3 protein: CAATGTGNTGELFF
J gene: TRBJ2-7; clone size: .; V gene: TRBV5-1; CDR3 protein: CASSLAGDSSYEQYF
J gene: TRBJ1-5; clone size: .; V gene: TRBV6-1; CDR3 protein: CASNDGGQLSNQPQHF
J gene: TRBJ2-5; clone size: .; V gene: TRBV9; CDR3 protein: CASSKTGEWETQYF
J gene: TRBJ1-4; clone size: .; V gene: TRBV7-8; CDR3 protein: CASRADRFATNEKLFF
J gene: TRBJ2-1; clone size: .; V gene: TRBV4-1; CDR3 protein: CASSPGTTYNEQFF
J gene: TRBJ1-1; clone size: .; V gene: TRBV18; CDR3 protein: CASSPSAGAFSFEAFF
J gene: TRBJ1-6; clone size: many; V gene: TRBV7-6; CDR3 protein: CASSLEQGMGNSPLHF
J gene: TRBJ2-7; clone size: few; V gene: TRBV2; CDR3 protein: CASSPRQEQYF
J gene: TRBJ1-1; clone size: .; V gene: TRBV9; CDR3 protein: CASSPRQGSNTEAFF
J gene: TRBJ1-2; clone size: .; V gene: TRBV2; CDR3 protein: CASSVEGYGYTF
J gene: TRBJ1-1; clone size: .; V gene: TRBV5-5; CDR3 protein: CASNSRDMNTEAFF
J gene: TRBJ2-7; clone size: .; V gene: TRBV4-1; CDR3 protein: CASSQGTSVMLSEQYF
J gene: TRBJ1-1; clone size: .; V gene: TRBV7-2; CDR3 protein: CASSFYRAEAFF
J gene: TRBJ1-2; clone size: few; V gene: TRBV24-1; CDR3 protein: CATSAGSYGYTF
J gene: TRBJ2-1; clone size: .; V gene: TRBV11-2; CDR3 protein: CASSLTDSSYNEQFF